This TCR beta chain was observed in a study of T-cell reconstitution after alpha-beta-depleted transplantation in children. Whole-study results and caveats: There were some patients whose high TCRbeta diversity at day 60 came from surviving recipient T cells and thymic progenitors. Among T cells one year after transplant, newly produced cells accounted for most counts and diversity. Expanded graft clones numbering several hundred reportedly gave rise to alpha-beta T cells about two months after transplant.

TCRbeta library preparation incorporated unique molecular identifiers. TCRdb itself ran the PCR reads through MiXCR, one entry per CDR3 protein. The data show around 450,000 distinct CDR3 sequences, around 15% seen once. The ends were cut back, 0 bases at V and 4 bases at J, with 13 bases in the middle. CDR3 size: 16 residues. On this clonotype: As yet, its antigen is unknown.

The sample in question was PBMCs, mostly from graft donor cells, obtained 360 days after TCRalphabeta/CD19-depleted stem cell transplant. The clonotype comes from a boy younger than two who had a stem cell transplant for Wiskott-Aldrich syndrome, so the T cells may come from the graft donor. The chain carries TRBV12-3 or TRBV12-4 and TRBJ2-1, with a possible D match to TRBD1 (6 bases). The CDR3 coding sequence is TGTGCCAGCAGTTTAGCGGGGGCGAAGGGGTACAATGAGCAGTTCTTC. It translates to CASSLAGAKGYNEQFF.